Described below is a single TCR beta chain sequence and its context. Its antigen is as yet unknown. CDR1 GTSNPN and CDR2 SVGIG come from the germline V gene (reference sequence). The CDR3 loop spans 17 amino acids. The V gene end was trimmed by 2 bases and the J gene end by 7 bases; junction bases not matched to a gene: 15. This sample is part of a study of cytomegalovirus exposure and HLA in healthy donors. Study-level results: Association of a missense DCLRE1C variant with TCR beta V- and J-gene trimming was reported in a later analysis.

The PCR ran on 60 Vbeta and 13 Jbeta primers. TCRdb's table, derived via immunoSEQ multiplex PCR, lists solely in-frame clones and lacks some. The sample consists of around 130,000 clones, over 75% of them appearing once. The V call is TRBV30, the J call TRBJ2-1; 9 bases fit TRBD2. Material for sequencing was PBMCs. The receptor was derived from a boy aged 5-17 years in good health and CMV-seronegative. CDR3 in amino acids: CAWSSGVLAGARNEQFF. CDR3 DNA sequence: TGTGCCTGGAGTTCGGGGGTTTTAGCGGGAGCGAGGAATGAGCAGTTCTTC.